This passage covers 16 T cell receptor beta chains from one sample sequenced in a study of tissue T cells after allogeneic stem cell transplantation. Assay: immunoSEQ multiplex PCR; the TCRdb copy retains only in-frame clones and omits some. The sample shows some 25,000 clones, about 89% of them seen only once. The sequenced sample was blood, obtained before transplantation. The source is a male donor older than 55 who later had graft-versus-host disease after an allogeneic stem cell transplant.

V gene TRBV5-1 combines with J gene TRBJ2-5; TRBD1 matches 8 bases. Germline V lookup: CDR1 SGHRS, CDR2 YFSETQ. This CDR3 is 13 amino acids long. With 4 bases clipped from V and 4 bases from J, the junction kept 3 bases outside the gene matches. The CDR3: CASSAGGLETQYF. The DNA of the CDR3 is TGCGCCAGCAGCGCAGGGGGCCTAGAGACCCAGTACTTC.

This clone was seen more than once but under ten times. This chain uses TRBV10-3 with TRBJ2-7, with a weak D call TRBD2 (5 bases). Trimming pared 0 bases from V and 1 base from J, leaving 10 bases between. This CDR3 region has 15 residues. Germline V CDR1 and CDR2: ENHRY, SYGVKD. CDR3 sequence: CAISESLSGSYEQYF. The CDR3 DNA is TGTGCCATCAGTGAGTCTCTATCGGGATCCTACGAGCAGTACTTC.

V gene TRBV24-1 combines with J gene TRBJ1-3; a possible D gene is TRBD1 (5 bases). This CDR3 has 16 amino acids. The germline V gene has CDR1 KGHDR and CDR2 SFDVKD. Deletions cut 7 bases from V and 0 bases from J, with 15 bases between. The CDR3 coding sequence is TGTGCCACCAGGGGGAGACAGAGACCCTCTGGAAACACCATATATTTT. Translated: CATRGRQRPSGNTIYF.

The chain combines TRBV28 with TRBJ2-7; TRBD2 matches at 13 bases. Germline lookup yields CDR1 MDHEN and CDR2 SYDVKM. The ends lost 6 bases at V and 7 bases at J; junction bases unmatched: 9. This CDR3 region has 15 residues. The CDR3 sequence is CASSPLAGGWGEQYF. The CDR3, as DNA: TGTGCCAGCAGCCCACTAGCGGGAGGGTGGGGGGAGCAGTACTTC.

V is TRBV5-4 and J is TRBJ2-7; tentative D call: TRBD2 (6 bases). The ends were cut back, 4 bases at V and 3 bases at J, with 17 bases in the middle. The CDR3 has 15 amino acids. Germline V CDR1 and CDR2: SGHNT, YYREEE (reference sequence). CDR3 in amino acids: CASSGGIGSIYEQYF. The DNA of the CDR3 is TGTGCCAGCAGCGGGGGGATTGGGAGTATCTACGAGCAGTACTTC.

The V call is TRBV19, the J call TRBJ1-1; D unclear. The V gene lost 7 bases and the J gene lost 2 bases, with 17 bases spanning the gap. The CDR3 has 15 residues. Germline CDR1 LNHDA, CDR2 SQIVND (reference sequence). CDR3 bases: TGTGCCAGTATCGAAAATGGGCGCAGAAACACTGAAGCTTTCTTT. It translates to CASIENGRRNTEAFF. Full variable domain (missing parts from reference TRBV19 and TRBJ1-1): DGGITQSPKYLFRKEGQNVTLSCEQNLNHDAMYWYRQDPGQGLRLIYYSQIVNDFQKGDIAEGYSVSREKKESFPLTVTSAQKNPTAFYLCASIENGRRNTEAFFGQGTRLTVV.

This chain connects TRBV28 to TRBJ2-7; D perhaps matches TRBD2 (5 bases). The CDR3 length is 11 residues. Germline CDR1 MDHEN, CDR2 SYDVKM. Trimming took 8 bases from V and 6 from J, leaving 11 bases between them. CDR3 in DNA: TGTGCCAGCCATTTCGAGGGCGAGCAGTACTTC. Protein sequence: CASHFEGEQYF. Based on the CDR3 plus reference TRBV28 and TRBJ2-7, the full variable domain is DVKVTQSSRYLVKRTGEKVFLECVQDMDHENMFWYRQDPGLGLRLIYFSYDVKMKEKGDIPEGYSVSREKKERFSLILESASTNQTSMYLCASHFEGEQYFGPGTRLTVT.

This sequence joins TRBV18 and TRBJ2-4; 8 bases fit TRBD1. J was trimmed by 1 base and V by 3 bases; bases with no gene match: 2. The germline V gene encodes CDR1 KGHSH and CDR2 LQKENI. The CDR3 extends over 15 amino acids. The CDR3 nucleotides are TGTGCCAGCTCACCGCAGGGGGCGGCCAAAAACATTCAGTACTTC. Protein: CASSPQGAAKNIQYF.

The chain is built from TRBV13 and TRBJ1-1; the match to TRBD1 covers 8 bases. This CDR3 region has 12 residues. Germline V gives CDR1 PRHDT, CDR2 FYEKMQ (reference sequence). The J segment lost 6 bases and the V segment lost 5 bases, leaving 2 bases of the junction unmatched. Here the CDR3 DNA reads TGTGCCAGCAGCCAGGACAGGGCTGAAGCTTTCTTT. Residues: CASSQDRAEAFF.

This chain connects TRBV5-1 to TRBJ1-3; TRBD1 is a possible D gene (6 bases). Germline V CDR1 and CDR2: SGHRS, YFSETQ. V dropped 4 bases and J dropped 2 bases, with 10 bases sitting between them. This CDR3 is 14 amino acids long. CDR3 sequence (DNA): TGCGCCAGCAGCCCCGGGGGGCCTGGAAACACCATATATTTT. This encodes CASSPGGPGNTIYF.

This clone was observed a single time. CDR3 in DNA: TGTGCCAGTAGCCCACAGGGGACCTATGGCTACACCTTC. This gives the protein CASSPQGTYGYTF. The chain uses TRBV19 and TRBJ1-2; 7 bases map to TRBD1. The CDR3 consists of 13 residues. Germline trimming cut 6 bases from V and 4 bases from J; bases unmatched to any gene: 5. Germline assignment: CDR1 LNHDA and CDR2 SQIVND (reference sequence). Supplemented by reference TRBV19 and TRBJ1-2, the full variable domain reads DGGITQSPKYLFRKEGQNVTLSCEQNLNHDAMYWYRQDPGQGLRLIYYSQIVNDFQKGDIAEGYSVSREKKESFPLTVTSAQKNPTAFYLCASSPQGTYGYTFGSGTRLTVV.

In nucleotides, the CDR3 is TGTGCCAGCAGCCCCTCTGGACAGAACTACGAGCAGTACTTC. Amino acid sequence: CASSPSGQNYEQYF. The genes are TRBV11-2 and TRBJ2-7, with D maybe TRBD1 (6 bases). Per the germline V gene, CDR1 is SGHAT and CDR2 is FQNNGV. CDR3 size: 14 residues. Trimming removed 5 bases at V and 3 bases at J, with 14 bases between.

The chain has TRBV4-3 and TRBJ2-1, with TRBD2 identical over 10 bases. J gave up 9 bases and V 2 bases, and 4 bases lay outside the gene matches. This CDR3 region has 14 residues. From germline, CDR1 is LGHNA and CDR2 YSLEER. CDR3 DNA sequence: TGCGCCAGCAGCCAAAGCGGGAGGGCCGGTGAGCAGTTCTTC. It codes for CASSQSGRAGEQFF.

The chain is built from TRBV24-1 and TRBJ2-1, with D tentatively TRBD1 (5 bases). V lost 7 bases to trimming and J lost 0 bases, with 18 bases between them. Per the germline V gene, CDR1 is KGHDR and CDR2 is SFDVKD. CDR3 length: 17 amino acids. The CDR3 is CATSAPARVSSYNEQFF. CDR3 DNA sequence: TGTGCCACCAGCGCCCCAGCCAGGGTAAGCTCCTACAATGAGCAGTTCTTC.

The chain carries TRBV5-4 and TRBJ2-1; 15 nucleotides agree with TRBD2. V was pared by 4 bases and J by 7 bases, with 3 bases of the junction left unmatched. CDR3 size: 15 residues. Germline V gene sequence: CDR1 SGHNT, CDR2 YYREEE (reference sequence). The CDR3 sequence is CASSPGTSGRNEQFF. Written as DNA, the CDR3 is TGTGCCAGCAGCCCCGGGACTAGCGGGAGGAATGAGCAGTTCTTC.

The J gene is TRBJ1-2, the V gene TRBV18; a possible D gene is TRBD1 (5 bases). Per the germline V gene, CDR1 is KGHSH and CDR2 is LQKENI. The CDR3 is 14 residues long. Trimming stripped 0 bases from V and 7 bases from J, with 12 bases between. The CDR3 DNA is TGTGCCAGCTCACCACCCGCGGGGACGGGTGGCTACACCTTC. Translated, it gives CASSPPAGTGGYTF.